The 26 T cell receptor beta chains below were found in one sample sequenced in a study of blood T cell repertoires in COVID-19. TCRdb keeps only in-frame clones here, not all; method: immunoSEQ multiplex PCR. There are approximately 46,000 clones in the sample; 90% occur only once, and approximately 2.9% lies in the top ten. Sample: peripheral blood. All receptors derive from a man in his fifties with active COVID-19.

This clone was detected once. The rearrangement links TRBV7-9 to TRBJ1-1; D perhaps matches TRBD1 (6 bases). Germline V CDR1 and CDR2: SEHNR, FQNEAQ (reference sequence). The CDR3 runs 14 residues. Trimming left V 3 bases short and J 4 bases short, with 12 bases between. The CDR3 reads CASSFMGALTEAFF. For the CDR3, the DNA is TGTGCCAGCAGCTTCATGGGGGCGCTCACTGAAGCTTTCTTT.

This chain links TRBV9 with TRBJ2-3; 10 nucleotides agree with TRBD2. Looked up from germline, CDR1 is SGDLS and CDR2 is YYNGEE. CDR3 length: 17 residues. V trimming: 2 bases; J trimming: 1 base; junction bases outside the gene matches: 7. The CDR3 loop reads CASSVLAGVGGTDTQYF. The DNA of the CDR3 is TGTGCCAGCAGCGTTCTAGCGGGGGTTGGTGGCACAGATACGCAGTATTTT.

The J gene is TRBJ1-3, the V gene TRBV15; D unclear. Deletions cut 0 bases from V and 0 bases from J, with 6 bases between. The V gene's germline CDR1 is LNHNV and CDR2 YYDKDF (reference sequence). The CDR3 length is 15 residues. The CDR3 DNA follows: TGTGCCACCAGCAGAGATGGGAGCTCTGGAAACACCATATATTTT. Its protein product is CATSRDGSSGNTIYF.

The rearrangement links TRBV4-3 to TRBJ1-1, with D unresolved. This CDR3 is 15 amino acids long. Trimming shortened V by 0 bases and J by 6 bases, and 14 bases separated the two germline ends. The V gene's germline CDR1 is LGHNA and CDR2 YSLEER. DNA of the CDR3: TGCGCCAGCAGCCAAGACCCTGGGCCGTTGGCTGAAGCTTTCTTT. Its translation: CASSQDPGPLAEAFF.

The chain combines TRBV7-9 with TRBJ2-1, with 11 bases that match TRBD2. The germline gives CDR1 SEHNR, CDR2 FQNEAQ (reference sequence). Trimming took 5 bases from V and 5 from J; bases not matched to a gene: 5. This CDR3 has 15 amino acids. The CDR3 coding sequence is TGTGCCAGCAGCCCCCAGGGACTAGCGGACAATGAGCAGTTCTTC. This encodes CASSPQGLADNEQFF.

This chain joins TRBV30 and TRBJ1-3; D might be TRBD1 (5 bases). Germline CDR1 and CDR2: GTSNPN and SVGIG (reference sequence). The CDR3 contains 15 residues. The germline V and J ends were trimmed by 3 bases and 0 bases, with 12 bases remaining between them. The CDR3 spells CAWSTGGSSGNTIYF. CDR3 bases: TGTGCCTGGAGCACGGGGGGGAGCTCTGGAAACACCATATATTTT.

The chain has TRBV7-9 and TRBJ2-7, with TRBD1 identical over 10 bases. The germline CDR1 and CDR2 sequences are SEHNR and FQNEAQ (reference sequence). V lost 4 bases, J lost 3 bases, and 6 bases stayed unmatched. The CDR3 contains 15 residues. The DNA for the CDR3 is TGTGCCAGCAGCTCCCGGGACAGGGGATTCTACGAGCAGTACTTC. Protein product: CASSSRDRGFYEQYF.

The V gene is TRBV27, the J gene TRBJ2-7, with TRBD1 identical over 10 bases. Germline V CDR1 and CDR2: MNHEY, SMNVEV (reference sequence). Losses at the gene ends were 5 bases for V and 5 bases for J; bases not matched to a gene: 12. CDR3 length: 16 amino acids. CDR3 residues: CASSPRQGATTHEQYF. CDR3 DNA: TGTGCCAGCAGTCCTAGACAGGGGGCAACCACCCACGAGCAGTACTTC.

The V gene is TRBV5-4, the J gene TRBJ1-1; 7 bases match TRBD1. After removal of 2 bases from V and 1 base from J, the junction contained 5 bases not matched to a gene. The CDR3 is made up of 15 amino acids. Germline V lookup: CDR1 SGHNT, CDR2 YYREEE (reference sequence). CDR3 protein: CASSFGQGGNTEAFF. In DNA, the CDR3 is TGTGCCAGCAGCTTTGGGCAGGGGGGGAACACTGAAGCTTTCTTT.

The V call is TRBV7-9, the J call TRBJ2-7, with D possibly matching TRBD1 (6 bases). The CDR3 runs to 15 residues. The germline CDR1 and CDR2 sequences are SEHNR and FQNEAQ (reference sequence). V lost 2 bases, J lost 1 base, and 12 bases lay in between. The CDR3 loop reads CASSLLDTGSYEQYF. The CDR3 nucleotides read TGTGCCAGCAGCTTATTAGACACAGGGTCCTACGAGCAGTACTTC.

The rearrangement joins TRBV5-6 to TRBJ2-7, with 7 nucleotides matching TRBD1. Germline CDR1 SGHDT, CDR2 YYEEEE. The CDR3 contains 12 residues. J was trimmed by 3 bases and V by 5 bases; bases with no gene match: 2. DNA for the CDR3: TGTGCCAGCAGTACAGGGGACTACGAGCAGTACTTC. Its translation is CASSTGDYEQYF.

The chain employs TRBV6-6 and TRBJ2-5; 7 nucleotides match TRBD1. The trim removed 2 bases at V and 3 bases at J, leaving 6 bases unmatched. This CDR3 spans 15 amino acids. CDR1 and CDR2 from the germline V gene are MNHNY and SVGAGI (reference sequence). DNA for the CDR3: TGTGCCAGCAGTTACGAAGGGGACAGAAAAGAGACCCAGTACTTC. Protein: CASSYEGDRKETQYF.

V and J are TRBV10-3 and TRBJ1-3, with TRBD1 identical over 7 bases. Germline V gene data show CDR1 as ENHRY and CDR2 as SYGVKD. The CDR3 covers 16 residues. With 4 bases clipped from V and 4 bases from J, the junction kept 10 bases outside the gene matches. As DNA, the CDR3 is TGTGCCATCAGTGGGAACAGGGGTCGAGACGGAAACACCATATATTTT. Protein sequence: CAISGNRGRDGNTIYF.

The V and J genes are TRBV5-8 and TRBJ2-5; D unresolved. The CDR3 is 14 amino acids. Germline V gene sequence: CDR1 SGHTS, CDR2 YDEGEE. V was shortened by 0 bases and J by 1 base, with 7 bases between the two germline ends. The CDR3 bases are TGTGCCAGCAGCTTGGACTTCGGCCAAGAGACCCAGTACTTC. This codes for CASSLDFGQETQYF.

The CDR3 coding sequence is TGTGCCAGCAGCACACCGGGTCATTATAATTCACCCCTCCACTTT. Translated: CASSTPGHYNSPLHF. The chain carries TRBV27 and TRBJ1-6, with D hard to call. CDR1 is MNHEY and CDR2 is SMNVEV in the germline V gene (reference sequence). The length of the CDR3 is 15 residues. With 6 bases removed from V and 4 bases from J, the gap between germline ends came to 13 bases.

The V gene is TRBV27, the J gene TRBJ2-2; D unresolved. V was shortened by 9 bases and J by 7 bases, with 15 bases between the two germline ends. The V gene's germline CDR1 is MNHEY and CDR2 SMNVEV (reference sequence). The CDR3 extends over 13 amino acids. The CDR3 is CASFQVARGELFF. In nucleotides, the CDR3 is TGTGCCAGTTTCCAGGTCGCCCGCGGGGAGCTGTTTTTT.

The V call is TRBV2, the J call TRBJ2-3; D remains ambiguous. The V end was cut by 1 base, the J end by 0 bases, with 11 bases between. Germline V lookup: CDR1 SNHLY, CDR2 FYNNEI. CDR3 size: 16 residues. The CDR3 coding sequence is TGTGCCAGCAGTGAAGGACCGCACTATAGCACAGATACGCAGTATTTT. Its protein product is CASSEGPHYSTDTQYF.

The genes are TRBV7-8 and TRBJ1-1; D uncertain. V lost 1 base to trimming and J lost 0 bases, with 12 bases between them. There are 16 residues in the CDR3. Per the germline V gene, CDR1 is SGHVS and CDR2 is FQNEAQ. CDR3 nucleotides: TGTGCCAGCAGCTTAGGAAGTGGGCAGTTGAACACTGAAGCTTTCTTT. Protein: CASSLGSGQLNTEAFF.

The chain employs TRBV15 and TRBJ1-6; 11 bases are shared with TRBD1. This CDR3 spans 16 amino acids. The germline V gene encodes CDR1 LNHNV and CDR2 YYDKDF (reference sequence). Trimming at V came to 4 bases and at J to 8 bases, leaving 7 bases not matched to a gene. The chain's CDR3 is CATSKNPGQGDSPLHF. Here the CDR3 DNA reads TGTGCCACCAGCAAGAACCCGGGACAGGGGGATTCACCCCTCCACTTT.

The genes are TRBV25-1 and TRBJ2-2; a weak D match, TRBD2 (5 bases). Trimming shortened V by 4 bases and J by 0 bases, and 9 bases separated the two germline ends. The CDR3 has 15 amino acids. In germline, CDR1 is MGHDK, CDR2 SYGVNS. DNA for the CDR3: TGTGCCAGCAGTGGTTCGGGATCGAACACCGGGGAGCTGTTTTTT. It codes for CASSGSGSNTGELFF.

The chain uses TRBV29-1 and TRBJ2-7; D ambiguous. V gave up 2 bases and J gave up 1 base, with 9 bases separating them. Germline V gene data show CDR1 as SQVTM and CDR2 as ANQGSEA. The CDR3 totals 13 residues. CDR3 amino acids: CSVESGRSYEQYF. The CDR3 DNA is TGCAGCGTTGAAAGTGGCAGATCCTACGAGCAGTACTTC.

The DNA for the CDR3 is TGCAGTGCTAGTACCTCCAGGGGGCAAGAGACCCAGTACTTC. This encodes CSASTSRGQETQYF. V and J are TRBV20-1 and TRBJ2-5; TRBD1 matches at 7 bases. Germline V gene lookup returns CDR1 DFQATT and CDR2 SNEGSKA (reference sequence). The CDR3 sequence is 14 residues long. The J segment lost 2 bases and the V segment lost 3 bases, leaving 6 bases of the junction unmatched.

The chain joins TRBV18 to TRBJ2-7; 7 nucleotides match TRBD1. The germline gives CDR1 KGHSH, CDR2 LQKENI. The CDR3 sequence is 13 residues long. V gave up 5 bases and J gave up 5 bases; unmatched junction bases: 6. This CDR3 reads CASSNRDRDEQYF. In DNA form, the CDR3 reads TGTGCCAGCTCAAACCGGGACAGAGACGAGCAGTACTTC.

The chain employs TRBV18 and TRBJ2-7, with D maybe TRBD2 (6 bases). CDR1 and CDR2 (germline): KGHSH, LQKENI. This CDR3 is 14 amino acids long. Trimming removed 2 bases from V and 3 bases from J, with 11 bases in between. In DNA, the CDR3 is TGTGCCAGCTCACCATCGGCCGGGGGCTACGAGCAGTACTTC. It codes for CASSPSAGGYEQYF.

The chain links TRBV6-5 to TRBJ2-7; D may be TRBD2 (5 bases). Germline CDR1 reads MNHEY; CDR2 reads SVGAGI. The germline V and J ends were trimmed by 7 bases and 6 bases, with 19 bases remaining between them. The CDR3 consists of 14 residues. In DNA, the CDR3 is TGTGCCAGCACTCAGGACCAGGAGGTGTCCGAGCAGTACTTC. It translates to CASTQDQEVSEQYF.

The rearrangement uses TRBV2 and TRBJ1-5, with TRBD1 identical over 7 bases. CDR1 SNHLY and CDR2 FYNNEI come from the germline V gene. The CDR3 spans 14 residues. After removal of 6 bases from V and 5 bases from J, the junction contained 7 bases not matched to a gene. CDR3: CASSGTANYQPQHF. CDR3 coding DNA: TGTGCCAGCAGCGGGACAGCAAACTATCAGCCCCAGCATTTT.